One sample yielded the 20 T cell receptor beta chains listed below, sequenced in a study of T cell responses to AZD1222 COVID-19 vaccine. Generated by immunoSEQ multiplex PCR, the TCRdb table keeps only in-frame clones and is missing some. Altogether around 78,000 clones are present, approximately 90% being singletons, with the ten largest covering about 3.5%. This sample comprised peripheral blood, obtained 28 days after the second AZD1222 dose. The receptors stem from an adult who received the AZD1222 COVID-19 vaccine.

The CDR3 region has the DNA TGTGCCAGCAGCTTGGAGGAAAAGGACCTCTACGAGCAGTACTTC. Translation gives CASSLEEKDLYEQYF. The chain employs TRBV7-3 and TRBJ2-7; D may be TRBD2 (5 bases). Germline CDR1 and CDR2: SGHTA and FQGTGA. This CDR3 spans 15 amino acids. Trimming shortened V by 3 bases and J by 3 bases, and 15 bases separated the two germline ends.

The chain carries TRBV7-3 and TRBJ1-1; tentative D call: TRBD1 (5 bases). Trimming took off 0 bases at V and 6 bases at J, with 14 bases between the two ends. Germline V lookup: CDR1 SGHTA, CDR2 FQGTGA. CDR3 length: 15 amino acids. In DNA form, the CDR3 reads TGTGCCAGCAGCTTAACGGGGGGAGTAGGTCCTGAAGCTTTCTTT. This translates into CASSLTGGVGPEAFF.

The CDR3 is CASTDRRSSNQPQHF. Here the CDR3 DNA reads TGTGCCAGTACGGACAGAAGATCTAGCAATCAGCCCCAGCATTTT. V and J are TRBV19 and TRBJ1-5, with D maybe TRBD1 (6 bases). The CDR3 runs 15 residues. Germline V gene sequence: CDR1 LNHDA, CDR2 SQIVND (reference sequence). Trimming took off 7 bases at V and 0 bases at J, with 13 bases between the two ends.

The chain is built from TRBV7-9 and TRBJ1-6; maybe TRBD1 (5 bases). Germline V gives CDR1 SEHNR, CDR2 FQNEAQ (reference sequence). Deletions cut 5 bases from V and 7 bases from J, with 9 bases between. This CDR3 is built from 13 residues. CDR3 sequence reads: CASSPTVNSPLHF. CDR3 coding DNA: TGTGCCAGCAGCCCGACAGTAAATTCACCCCTCCACTTT.

The chain is built from TRBV19 and TRBJ2-7, with a possible D match to TRBD1 (5 bases). V was cut by 1 base and J by 4 bases, with 14 bases left in between. The CDR3 runs 15 residues. The germline V gene encodes CDR1 LNHDA and CDR2 SQIVND (reference sequence). CDR3 residues: CASSIADKGTYEQYF. The CDR3, as DNA: TGTGCCAGTAGTATAGCGGACAAGGGAACTTACGAGCAGTACTTC.

This clone was observed once. The V call is TRBV11-3, the J call TRBJ2-1; 7 nucleotides line up with TRBD1. The ends lost 5 bases at V and 6 bases at J; junction bases unmatched: 13. The CDR3 contains 16 residues. The germline CDR1 and CDR2 sequences are SGHNT and YENEEA. The CDR3 DNA reads as TGTGCCAGCAGCCCCGACAGGGTCAAAACCTCCAATGAGCAGTTCTTC. Amino acids: CASSPDRVKTSNEQFF.

The chain has TRBV7-3 and TRBJ2-1; the match to TRBD2 covers 10 bases. The V and J ends lost 5 bases and 5 bases, in that order; junction bases with no gene match: 6. The V gene's germline CDR1 is SGHTA and CDR2 FQGTGA. This CDR3 has 15 amino acids. The CDR3 here is CASSALAGVNNEQFF. The CDR3 DNA is TGTGCCAGCAGCGCCCTAGCGGGGGTAAACAATGAGCAGTTCTTC.

This clone appeared a single time. The chain uses TRBV7-9 and TRBJ2-3, with D perhaps matching TRBD1 (5 bases). The V end was cut by 1 base, the J end by 5 bases, with 10 bases between. CDR3 length equals 14 residues. Germline V gives CDR1 SEHNR, CDR2 FQNEAQ (reference sequence). The CDR3: CASSLGRVEDTQYF. CDR3 DNA sequence: TGTGCCAGCAGCTTAGGCAGGGTGGAAGATACGCAGTATTTT.

This rearrangement joins TRBV19 to TRBJ2-5; either TRBD1 or TRBD2 may supply D (7 bases each). With 9 bases removed from V and 8 bases from J, the gap between germline ends came to 19 bases. Germline-derived CDR1 and CDR2 are LNHDA and SQIVND (reference sequence). This CDR3 region has 13 residues. This CDR3 reads CASTSTGRETQYF. In DNA form, the CDR3 reads TGTGCCAGCACGTCGACAGGGAGGGAAACCCAGTACTTC.

This chain links TRBV9 with TRBJ2-1, with TRBD2 identical over 10 bases. CDR1 SGDLS and CDR2 YYNGEE come from the germline V gene. This CDR3 has 16 residues. The V segment lost 4 bases and the J segment 3 bases; nucleotides outside the gene matches: 7. This chain's CDR3 is CASSPGLAEHYNEQFF. For the CDR3, the DNA is TGTGCCAGCAGCCCAGGACTAGCGGAGCACTACAATGAGCAGTTCTTC.

The CDR3 region is CASSWGRTNTEAFF. CDR3 nucleotides: TGTGCCAGCAGCTGGGGACGGACGAACACTGAAGCTTTCTTT. This rearrangement joins TRBV5-6 to TRBJ1-1; D perhaps matches TRBD1 (5 bases). V dropped 3 bases and J dropped 1 base, with 10 bases sitting between them. Germline CDR1 SGHDT, CDR2 YYEEEE. This CDR3 has 14 residues. Based on the CDR3 plus reference TRBV5-6 and TRBJ1-1, the full variable domain is DAGVTQSPTHLIKTRGQQVTLRCSPKSGHDTVSWYQQALGQGPQFIFQYYEEEERQRGNFPDRFSGHQFPNYSSELNVNALLLGDSALYLCASSWGRTNTEAFFGQGTRLTVV.

The chain employs TRBV12-3 or TRBV12-4 and TRBJ1-2; unclear D gene. Deletions cut 4 bases from V and 7 bases from J, with 13 bases between. The CDR3 sequence is 13 residues long. Here the CDR3 DNA reads TGTGCCAGCAGTTCAAAGGTGGGCTCTGGCTACACCTTC. Amino acid sequence: CASSSKVGSGYTF.

The chain's CDR3 is CASSLGGTLQGGELFF. The DNA for the CDR3 is TGTGCCAGCAGCTTAGGGGGGACTCTCCAAGGCGGGGAGCTGTTTTTT. This chain joins TRBV7-2 and TRBJ2-2, with D possibly matching TRBD2 (6 bases). Germline-derived CDR1 and CDR2 are SGHTA and FQGNSA. The CDR3 has 16 amino acids. V lost 1 base to trimming and J lost 7 bases, with 16 bases between them.

The chain combines TRBV6-1 with TRBJ2-2, with 10 bases identical to TRBD1. Germline V gene lookup returns CDR1 MNHNS and CDR2 SASEGT. The CDR3 is made up of 14 amino acids. Trimming removed 6 bases from V and 6 bases from J; junction bases left unmatched: 4. Here the CDR3 DNA reads TGTGCCAGCAGCCGGGACAGGGGAGCCGGGGAGCTGTTTTTT. It encodes CASSRDRGAGELFF.

This chain uses TRBV4-3 with TRBJ2-1, with 7 nucleotides matching TRBD1. With 3 bases clipped from V and 8 bases from J, the junction kept 10 bases outside the gene matches. Germline V lookup: CDR1 LGHNA, CDR2 YSLEER. There are 15 residues in the CDR3. CDR3 nucleotide sequence: TGCGCCAGCAGCCATACAGGGGCGCAACGGGATGAGCAGTTCTTC. It encodes CASSHTGAQRDEQFF.

The genes are TRBV21-1 and TRBJ1-4. TRBV21-1 is listed as a pseudogene. The CDR3 totals 18 residues. The CDR3 region is CASKISDEKSSTNEKLFF. In nucleotides, the CDR3 is TGTGCCAGCAAAATATCGGACGAAAAGTCCTCAACTAATGAAAAACTGTTTTTT.

The V call is TRBV5-5, the J call TRBJ1-2; 8 bases fit TRBD1. The trim removed 4 bases at V and 7 bases at J, leaving 6 bases unmatched. This CDR3 comprises 13 residues. Per germline, CDR1 SGHKS and CDR2 YYEKEE (reference sequence). The CDR3, as DNA: TGTGCCAGCAGCATCGGACAGGGCGGTGGCTACACCTTC. Its protein is CASSIGQGGGYTF.

The chain couples TRBV6-1 to TRBJ1-1, with D possibly TRBD1 on 6 matching bases. The germline V and J ends were trimmed by 2 bases and 0 bases, with 7 bases remaining between them. The CDR3 covers 14 residues. Germline values: CDR1 MNHNS, CDR2 SASEGT. The CDR3, as DNA: TGTGCCAGCAGTGAACAGGGGTTGAACACTGAAGCTTTCTTT. This codes for CASSEQGLNTEAFF.

The rearrangement uses TRBV2 and TRBJ1-1; D ambiguous. This CDR3 comprises 13 residues. Trimming removed 1 base from V and 4 bases from J, with 7 bases in between. Germline-derived CDR1 and CDR2 are SNHLY and FYNNEI. In DNA form, the CDR3 reads TGTGCCAGCAGTGAAGACAGTTTCACTGAAGCTTTCTTT. Its protein is CASSEDSFTEAFF.

This chain joins TRBV7-9 and TRBJ2-3, with 7 nucleotides matching TRBD1. The J segment lost 2 bases and the V segment lost 4 bases, leaving 9 bases of the junction unmatched. This CDR3 is built from 16 residues. Germline CDR1 reads SEHNR; CDR2 reads FQNEAQ (reference sequence). The CDR3 loop is CASSSRGRGLTDTQYF. The CDR3 nucleotides are TGTGCCAGCAGCTCAAGGGGTAGGGGGCTCACAGATACGCAGTATTTT.